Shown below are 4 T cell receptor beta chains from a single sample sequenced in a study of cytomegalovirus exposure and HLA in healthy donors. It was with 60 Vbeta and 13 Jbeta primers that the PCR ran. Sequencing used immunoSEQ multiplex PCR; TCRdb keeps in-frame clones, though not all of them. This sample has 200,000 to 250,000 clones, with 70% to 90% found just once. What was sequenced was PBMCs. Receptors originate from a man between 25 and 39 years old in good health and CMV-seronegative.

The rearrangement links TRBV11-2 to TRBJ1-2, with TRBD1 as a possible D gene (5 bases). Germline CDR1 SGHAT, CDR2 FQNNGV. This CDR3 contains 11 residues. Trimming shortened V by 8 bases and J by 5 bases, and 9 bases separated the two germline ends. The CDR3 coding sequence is TGTGCCAGCTGGGGGGGTTATGGCTACACCTTC. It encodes CASWGGYGYTF.

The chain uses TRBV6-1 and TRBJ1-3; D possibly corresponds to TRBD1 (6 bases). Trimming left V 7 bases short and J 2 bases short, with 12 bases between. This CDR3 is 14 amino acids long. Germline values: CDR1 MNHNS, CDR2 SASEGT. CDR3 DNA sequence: TGTGCCAGCATCCCCGGGACAACTGGAAACACCATATATTTT. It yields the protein CASIPGTTGNTIYF.

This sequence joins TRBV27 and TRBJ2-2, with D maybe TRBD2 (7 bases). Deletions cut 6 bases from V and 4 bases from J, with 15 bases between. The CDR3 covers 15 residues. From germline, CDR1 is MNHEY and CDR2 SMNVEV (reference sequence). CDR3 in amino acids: CASRGGDGGTGELFF. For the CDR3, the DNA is TGTGCCAGCAGAGGGGGGGACGGGGGCACCGGGGAGCTGTTTTTT.

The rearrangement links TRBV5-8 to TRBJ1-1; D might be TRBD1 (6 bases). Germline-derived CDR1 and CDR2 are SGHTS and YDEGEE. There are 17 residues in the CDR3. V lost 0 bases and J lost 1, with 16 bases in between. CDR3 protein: CASSLGQGGAANTEAFF. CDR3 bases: TGTGCCAGCAGCTTGGGGCAAGGGGGAGCAGCGAACACTGAAGCTTTCTTT.